The rows below give T cell receptor beta chains drawn from one sample of a study of T cell responses to AZD1222 COVID-19 vaccine. Clones were sequenced by immunoSEQ multiplex PCR, and TCRdb holds only the in-frame ones, with some missing. In the table there are about 160,000 clones, 90% to 95% of which are singletons. Source: peripheral blood, taken on day 0 of AZD1222 vaccination. These receptors all come from an adult in good health. The CDR3 runs from the conserved cysteine through the conserved F or W. D genes are given only for firm matches.

D | V | CDR3
- | TRBV27 | CASWDDYQETQYF
- | TRBV6-5 | CASSGGTDTQYF
- | TRBV6-5 | CASSSFYGGGQPQHF
- | TRBV9 | CASSVGSTSTGNTIYF
- | TRBV5-5 | CASSLGLTGNTIYF
- | TRBV7-6 | CASSLGLAMRQETQYF
- | TRBV2 | CASRNPGRPGYTF
- | TRBV6-5 | CASSYRGDTEAFF
- | TRBV7-9 | CASSGDGINLDTIYF
TRBD2 | TRBV7-2 | CASSLTSGGYNEQFF
TRBD1 | TRBV7-2 | CASSLGGQGAYGYTF
- | TRBV11-2 | CASSLKQEDEQYF
- | TRBV11-2 | CASSLSDIFTGELFF
- | TRBV6-5 | CASSYLRGSGELFF
TRBD1 | TRBV18 | CASSRQGWAGNTIYF
- | TRBV27 | CASSLSRGGDAVNEQFF
- | TRBV27 | CASSPRGFQPQHF
TRBD2 | TRBV4-3 | CASSQDFGGGFEQYF
- | TRBV24-1 | CATSDKNTEAFF
- | TRBV11-2 | CASSLDGETQYF
- | TRBV7-8 | CASSPQRYEQYF
TRBD1 | TRBV15 | CATSRDEGAQEKLFF
TRBD1 | TRBV9 | CASSLNGQGGQPQHF
- | TRBV19 | CASSIHRGLVGELFF
TRBD1 | TRBV9 | CASSAVPGQGLEEKLFF
- | TRBV5-1 | CASSPTPGNNEKLFF
- | TRBV2 | CASNRAAQETQYF
- | TRBV5-1 | CASSSQIGYEQYF
- | TRBV19 | CASSYPGRNTGELFF
- | TRBV9 | CASSVVSGGRVYNEQFF
- | TRBV11-2 | CASSLGRLPETQYF
TRBD1 | TRBV20-1 | CSAGDRETQYF
- | TRBV27 | CASSKVWDTEAFF
- | TRBV5-5 | CASSSGPYSNQPQHF
TRBD1 | TRBV30 | CAWSVEDRSYEQYF
TRBD1 | TRBV19 | CATAGTVDEKLFF
TRBD2 | TRBV20-1 | CSASVAAGGPGNEQYF
- | TRBV15 | CATSRGPNSNQPQHF
TRBD1 | TRBV19 | CASSNSGTGYYGYTF
TRBD1 | TRBV19 | CASTPGQGANREQYF
- | TRBV6-2/TRBV6-3 | CASRRPRAFF
- | TRBV5-1 | CASSPLQGSSYEQYF
- | TRBV18 | CASSPPEGVKTQYF
TRBD1 | TRBV11-3 | CASSSEAGQAYNEQFF
- | TRBV7-9 | CASSLVRPPAKNIQYF
- | TRBV4-3 | CASSQGQASNQPQHF
- | TRBV7-8 | CASSLRGNNSPLHF
- | TRBV19 | CASSITPGSSREQYF
TRBD1 | TRBV27 | CASSWTGAGNTIYF
TRBD2 | TRBV6-5 | CASVAGGTDTQYF
- | TRBV19 | CASSGGVTDTQYF